These 26 T cell receptor beta chains were sequenced from one sample in a study of T cell clonality in common variable immunodeficiency. Here immunoSEQ multiplex PCR was the method, and the copy in TCRdb shows in-frame clones only, minus some. This sample carries about 40,000 clones and no singletons, and over 1.3% goes to the top ten. Sequencing was performed on peripheral blood mononuclear cells. The source of these receptors is a person aged 18 to 70 in good health.

This clone was counted only a few times. The read terminates 3 residues ahead of where the CDR3 ends, so the germline J gene completes it. The chain joins TRBV18 to TRBJ1-2; weak D call: TRBD1 (5 bases). Looked up from germline, CDR1 is KGHSH and CDR2 is LQKENI. CDR3 length: 15 amino acids. CDR3 region: CASSPLAGLSYDYTF. The CDR3 bases that were read are TGTGCCAGCTCACCACTAGCGGGACTCTCCTACGAC.

The sample holds many counts of this clone. The read ends 3 residues shy of where the CDR3 ends; the end is completed using the germline J gene. V usage is TRBV29-1 and J usage is TRBJ2-1; TRBD1 is a possible D gene (5 bases). CDR3 length: 12 residues. V lost 5 bases to trimming and J lost 8 bases, with 13 bases between them. Germline V gene sequence: CDR1 SQVTM, CDR2 ANQGSEA. The CDR3: CSVFSGLYEQFF. CDR3 bases read: TGCAGCGTTTTTTCAGGGCTCTATGAG.

This clone was seen many times. The read terminates 3 residues ahead of where the CDR3 ends, so the germline J gene completes it. This chain links TRBV19 with TRBJ2-4; D gene unclear. The germline gives CDR1 LNHDA, CDR2 SQIVND (reference sequence). This CDR3 spans 12 amino acids. Trimming took 5 bases from V and 9 from J, leaving 11 bases between them. CDR3 bases read: TGTGCCAGTAGTGTCCGCCCAGGCATT. Protein sequence: CASSVRPGI. In full, the CDR3 reads CASSVRPGIQYF.

The table lists this clone with many counts. Read sequence stops 3 residues before the CDR3 end, and the germline J gene provides the missing end. The chain joins TRBV6-2 or TRBV6-3 to TRBJ2-5; weak D call: TRBD1 (5 bases). This CDR3 has 14 residues. V lost 2 bases and J 4 bases, leaving 11 bases between the germline ends. Germline CDR1 MNHEY, CDR2 SVGEGT. CDR3 DNA, as far as it was read: TGTGCCAGCAGTTACGCCCGAAGGGGAGAGACC. It specifies CASSYARRGET. The CDR3 in its entirety is CASSYARRGETQYF.

This clone was seen repeatedly, ten times or more. The sequenced fragment ends 3 residues before the CDR3 boundary, so the rest is inferred from the germline J gene. The genes are TRBV20-1 and TRBJ2-3, with 9 bases identical to TRBD2. The germline V gene encodes CDR1 DFQATT and CDR2 SNEGSKA (reference sequence). This CDR3 has 15 amino acids. The covered CDR3 bases are TGCAGCGGCGGGGGGGACAGCGGGAGCCCAGATACG. Encoded protein: CSGGGDSGSPDT. The entire CDR3 sequence reads CSGGGDSGSPDTQYF.

This clone has a handful of counts. Germline and junction disagree at one end, which may indicate a read error. The CDR3 end falls 3 residues outside the read, so it is completed with the germline J gene. This chain links TRBV19 with TRBJ1-1; weak D call: TRBD1 (5 bases). This CDR3 comprises 18 residues. The germline gives CDR1 LNHDA, CDR2 SQIVND (reference sequence). CDR3 bases read: TGTACCAGTAGCAGCCGGGGGAAGGGGCCGAGGATGAACACTGAA. This encodes CTSSSRGKGPRMNTE. In full, the CDR3 reads CTSSSRGKGPRMNTEAFF.

To note about this clone: The junction shows a germline mismatch at one end, possibly a read error. Read coverage stops 3 residues before the CDR3 terminus; the germline J gene supplies the remainder. V gene TRBV7-7 combines with J gene TRBJ2-3; TRBD1 matches 7 bases. CDR3 length equals 14 residues. Germline V CDR1 and CDR2: SSHAT, FNYEAQ (reference sequence). CDR3 DNA (partial): TGTGCTAGCAGCAGAACCGGGACAGCCGATACG. Its translation is CASSRTGTADT. The CDR3 in full is CASSRTGTADTQYF. Full variable domain (remainder filled in from reference TRBV7-7 and TRBJ2-3): GAGVSQSPRYKVTKRGQDVTLRCDPISSHATLYWYQQALGQGPEFLTYFNYEAQPDKSGLPSDRFSAERPEGSISTLTIQRTEQRDSAMYRCASSRTGTADTQYFGPGTRLTVL.

This clone was recorded at least ten times. The CDR3 extends 3 residues past the end of the read, so its final part is completed from the germline J gene. This sequence joins TRBV6-2 or TRBV6-3 and TRBJ1-2; the D is unclear. This CDR3 comprises 16 residues. V was shortened by 6 bases and J by 2 bases, with 19 bases between the two germline ends. Germline values: CDR1 MNHEY, CDR2 SVGEGT. The CDR3 bases that were read are TGTGCCAGCAGGTTAGCAGAGGAAGTTTTAAACTATGGC. It specifies CASRLAEEVLNYG. The complete CDR3 protein is CASRLAEEVLNYGYTF.

This clone was seen repeatedly, ten times or more. The CDR3 end falls 3 residues outside the read, so it is completed with the germline J gene. The rearrangement joins TRBV5-1 to TRBJ2-7, with TRBD2 as a possible D gene (5 bases). The CDR3 loop spans 14 amino acids. Trimming took off 4 bases at V and 2 bases at J, with 13 bases between the two ends. Germline assignment: CDR1 SGHRS and CDR2 YFSETQ. The sequenced part of the CDR3 DNA is TGCGCCAGCAGCATATCCGGACTCCCCTACGAG. As protein: CASSISGLPYE. The whole CDR3 is CASSISGLPYEQYF.

This clone was recorded at least ten times. The read finishes 3 residues shy of the CDR3 end, and the germline J gene is used to complete it. This rearrangement joins TRBV19 to TRBJ2-5; 9 bases are a match to TRBD1. V trimming: 4 bases; J trimming: 1 base; junction bases outside the gene matches: 1. Germline V gene data show CDR1 as LNHDA and CDR2 as SQIVND (reference sequence). The CDR3 has 14 amino acids. CDR3 DNA, as far as it was read: TGTGCCAGTAGTAGGGACAGGGCCCAAGAGACC. Translation gives CASSRDRAQET. The full-length CDR3 reads as CASSRDRAQETQYF. Together with reference TRBV19 and TRBJ2-5, the CDR3 gives the full variable domain: DGGITQSPKYLFRKEGQNVTLSCEQNLNHDAMYWYRQDPGQGLRLIYYSQIVNDFQKGDIAEGYSVSREKKESFPLTVTSAQKNPTAFYLCASSRDRAQETQYFGPGTRLLVL.

This clone was picked up many times. The read is 3 residues too short to cover the CDR3 end, so that end is filled in from the germline J gene. The chain links TRBV29-1 to TRBJ1-1, with a possible D match to TRBD1 (5 bases). The CDR3 runs to 15 residues. Germline assignment: CDR1 SQVTM and CDR2 ANQGSEA. V was trimmed by 4 bases and J by 6 bases, leaving 21 bases between them. CDR3 residues: CSVAPTAVSGAEAFF. The CDR3 bases that were read are TGCAGCGTTGCCCCGACAGCCGTTTCGGGCGCTGAA.

This clone was detected many times. The CDR3 bases that were read are TGCAGCGTTGTACCTTTGACAGGGCACTACGAG. It translates to CSVVPLTGHYE. In full, the CDR3 reads CSVVPLTGHYEQYF. This rearrangement joins TRBV29-1 to TRBJ2-7, with 7 bases fitting TRBD1. Read coverage stops 3 residues before the CDR3 terminus; the germline J gene supplies the remainder. CDR3 size: 14 residues. The germline CDR1 and CDR2 sequences are SQVTM and ANQGSEA. The junction had 9 bases not matched to a gene; V was cut back by 4 bases and J by 3 bases.

This clone occurred many times. The CDR3 end falls 3 residues outside the read, so it is completed with the germline J gene. The chain couples TRBV19 to TRBJ2-3, with 7 bases fitting TRBD1. There are 14 residues in the CDR3. CDR1 and CDR2 (germline): LNHDA, SQIVND (reference sequence). CDR3 DNA (partial): TGTGCCAGTAGTCCTAGGGGACAGCAAGGGACG. This translates into CASSPRGQQGT. The entire CDR3 sequence reads CASSPRGQQGTQYF.

This clone was counted ten times or more. Coverage ceases 3 residues before the CDR3 finishes, and the germline J gene fills in the end. The chain couples TRBV7-8 to TRBJ1-2, with TRBD1 matching 8 bases. The germline V gene has CDR1 SGHVS and CDR2 FQNEAQ. There are 18 residues in the CDR3. Germline trimming cut 7 bases from V and 3 bases from J; bases unmatched to any gene: 19. The CDR3 DNA, read in part, is TGTGCCAGCATCCTCACCCGCCCGACAGGGGCGCCCTACTATGGC. It is translated as CASILTRPTGAPYYG. The full CDR3 reads CASILTRPTGAPYYGYTF.

This clone was picked up many times. The CDR3 end is not reached by the read, which stops 3 residues before it; the germline J gene fills it in. The genes are TRBV7-6 and TRBJ1-1, with TRBD1 identical over 11 bases. Germline V gene lookup returns CDR1 SGHVS and CDR2 FNYEAQ. J lost 3 bases, V lost 5 bases, and 5 bases had no gene match. This CDR3 is built from 15 residues. This CDR3 is CASSPGQGAYTEAFF. The sequenced CDR3 bases are TGTGCCAGCAGCCCAGGACAGGGGGCTTACACTGAA. Variable domain in full (rest from reference TRBV7-6 and TRBJ1-1): GAGVSQSPRYKVTKRGQDVALRCDPISGHVSLYWYRQALGQGPEFLTYFNYEAQQDKSGLPNDRFSAERPEGSISTLTIQRTEQRDSAMYRCASSPGQGAYTEAFFGQGTRLTVV.

This clone was observed at least ten times. The CDR3 extends 3 residues past the end of the read, so its final part is completed from the germline J gene. The chain has TRBV4-2 and TRBJ1-2; 10 bases match TRBD1. Germline-derived CDR1 and CDR2 are LGHNA and YNFKEQ. After removal of 3 bases from V and 5 bases from J, the junction contained 12 bases not matched to a gene. The CDR3 length is 17 residues. This chain's CDR3 is CASSHRPRQGAGYGYTF. The sequenced part of the CDR3 DNA is TGTGCCAGCAGCCATAGACCTCGACAGGGGGCAGGGTATGGC.

This clone was picked up many times. Coverage ceases 3 residues before the CDR3 finishes, and the germline J gene fills in the end. V and J are TRBV4-1 and TRBJ2-7; TRBD2 matches 9 bases. V was pared by 1 base and J by 2 bases, with 6 bases of the junction left unmatched. The CDR3 has 16 amino acids. CDR1 and CDR2 from the germline V gene are MGHRA and YSYEKL. CDR3 in amino acids: CASSQGISGGAYEQYF. CDR3 DNA (partial): TGCGCCAGCAGCCAAGGGATTAGCGGGGGAGCCTACGAG.

This clone was counted ten times or more. The observed sequence ends 3 residues before the CDR3 terminus, with the missing tail filled in from the germline J gene. This sequence joins TRBV7-3 and TRBJ2-2; D possibly corresponds to TRBD1 (5 bases). Germline CDR1 and CDR2: SGHTA and FQGTGA. The V and J ends lost 4 bases and 7 bases respectively, with 10 bases between them. The CDR3 is 13 amino acids. CDR3 DNA (partial): TGTGCCAGCAGCTCCCAGGGATTCGGGGAG. Its translation is CASSSQGFGE. The complete CDR3 protein is CASSSQGFGELFF.

This clone was observed at least ten times. The read is 3 residues too short to cover the CDR3 end, so that end is filled in from the germline J gene. The gene calls are TRBV7-2 and TRBJ2-7, with no clear D. The length of the CDR3 is 12 residues. The germline gives CDR1 SGHTA, CDR2 FQGNSA. The V end lost 6 bases, the J end lost 2 bases, and 8 bases lay between the germline ends. This CDR3 is CASSAQTYEQYF. The CDR3 DNA, read in part, is TGTGCCAGCAGTGCACAGACCTACGAG.

This clone was observed many times. The read gets to within 3 residues of the CDR3 end, and the germline J gene fills in the rest. This chain links TRBV2 with TRBJ1-2; 9 bases are shared with TRBD1. The V gene end was trimmed by 5 bases and the J gene end by 6 bases; junction bases not matched to a gene: 10. Germline values: CDR1 SNHLY, CDR2 FYNNEI. There are 15 residues in the CDR3. CDR3 loop: CASSTGTGNLDGYTF. The DNA read from the CDR3 is TGTGCCAGCAGTACCGGGACAGGGAATTTGGATGGC.

At least ten counts were recorded for this clone. The DNA ends 3 residues before the CDR3 does, and the rest of the CDR3 is filled in from the germline J gene. This chain connects TRBV7-6 to TRBJ2-3; D perhaps matches TRBD1 (6 bases). Trimming took 1 base from V and 6 from J, leaving 14 bases between them. Germline CDR1 is SGHVS and CDR2 is FNYEAQ. The CDR3 is 15 residues long. CDR3 DNA, as far as it was read: TGTGCCAGCAGCTTAGTGGCACCTACAGGGGATACG. This encodes CASSLVAPTGDT. From start to end, the CDR3 is CASSLVAPTGDTQYF.

This clone occurred many times. The CDR3 end is not reached by the read, which stops 3 residues before it; the germline J gene fills it in. The gene calls are TRBV5-1 and TRBJ2-7, with a possible D match to TRBD2 (5 bases). Germline CDR1 reads SGHRS; CDR2 reads YFSETQ. CDR3 length equals 15 residues. Trimming stripped 5 bases from V and 2 bases from J, with 17 bases between. CDR3 DNA, as far as it was read: TGCGCCAGCAGTTACGACCCCAGCGGTCCCTACGAG. It translates to CASSYDPSGPYE. The full CDR3 protein is CASSYDPSGPYEQYF. Full variable domain (remainder filled in from reference TRBV5-1 and TRBJ2-7): KAGVTQTPRYLIKTRGQQVTLSCSPISGHRSVSWYQQTPGQGLQFLFEYFSETQRNKGNFPGRFSGRQFSNSRSEMNVSTLELGDSALYLCASSYDPSGPYEQYFGPGTRLTVT.

This clone has at least ten counts. The read halts 3 residues ahead of the CDR3 end, with the missing end drawn from the germline J gene. The rearrangement joins TRBV6-1 to TRBJ1-3; no definite D call. Germline CDR1 is MNHNS and CDR2 is SASEGT. This CDR3 has 15 residues. V lost 1 base, J lost 4 bases, and 11 bases lay in between. CDR3 DNA (partial): TGTGCCAGCAGTGAAGTCCCCGAAGGGGGAAACACC. As protein: CASSEVPEGGNT. In full, the CDR3 is CASSEVPEGGNTIYF.

This clone has a count of ten or more. Read sequence stops 3 residues before the CDR3 end, and the germline J gene provides the missing end. The chain employs TRBV7-6 and TRBJ1-5, with D unresolved. This CDR3 is built from 14 residues. The germline CDR1 and CDR2 sequences are SGHVS and FNYEAQ. Deletions cut 0 bases from V and 5 bases from J, with 8 bases between. The CDR3 sequence: CASSLAAGDQPQHF. Partial CDR3 DNA: TGTGCCAGCAGCTTAGCGGCAGGAGATCAGCCC.

This clone was found a few times. The read falls 3 residues short of the CDR3 end, and the missing part is taken from the germline J gene. V is TRBV11-1 and J is TRBJ2-2, with 11 nucleotides matching TRBD1. This CDR3 is built from 14 residues. CDR1 is SGHAT, CDR2 FQDESV, per germline (reference sequence). The CDR3 reads CASSRTGGASPLFF. CDR3 DNA (partial): TGTGCCAGCAGCCGGACAGGGGGCGCTTCACCG.

The table lists this clone with many counts. The read stops 3 residues short of the end of the CDR3; the missing end is completed from the germline J gene. The V call is TRBV5-1, the J call TRBJ1-2, with 8 bases fitting TRBD1. Per germline, CDR1 SGHRS and CDR2 YFSETQ. This CDR3 is 12 amino acids long. The CDR3 reads CASSGQGGRYTF. The CDR3 DNA, read in part, is TGCGCCAGCAGCGGACAGGGTGGTCGC.